The rows below give T cell receptor beta chains drawn from one sample of a study of identical twins. TCRdb re-analysed the 5' RACE reads in MiXCR, keeping a single row per CDR3 protein. Here the sample spans fewer than 650,000 distinct CDR3 sequences, approximately 9.6% being singletons. A further study also used this sample, focusing on yellow fever vaccine responses in identical twins.

Sequences were obtained from PBMCs. These receptors all stem from a woman aged 18-29 years in good health. CDR3s include the opening cysteine and the closing phenylalanine or tryptophan. Fields, in order: D gene, clone size, J gene, V gene, CDR3 DNA, CDR3 protein. The D gene is left open where the match is weak. Clone size, where shown, is once, few, many, or a class for clones that have expanded.

. | many | TRBJ2-1 | TRBV7-2 | TGTGCCAGCAGCTTAGCGACGCAGACCACGGGGCAGTTCTTC | CASSLATQTTGQFF
TRBD2 | . | TRBJ2-5 | TRBV20-1 | TGCAGTGCTAGTAAGAGCGGGAGAGGTGAGACCCAGTACTTC | CSASKSGRGETQYF
. | many | TRBJ2-2 | TRBV4-3 | TGCGCCAGCAGCCAAGAACCTCAGGGGCCCGGGGAGCTGTTTTTT | CASSQEPQGPGELFF
TRBD1 | . | TRBJ1-6 | TRBV20-1 | TGCAGTGCACAGGACAGGGAGAATTCACCCCTCCACTTT | CSAQDRENSPLHF
. | few | TRBJ2-2 | TRBV20-1 | TGCAGTGCTAGCCAGGGGGGGGTCCCCGGGGAGCTGTTTTTT | CSASQGGVPGELFF
TRBD2 | few | TRBJ2-1 | TRBV4-1 | TGCGCCAGCAGCCAAGAAACCCCCCTATTAGGGAGGGCCGGGTACAATGAGCAGTTCTTC | CASSQETPLLGRAGYNEQFF
. | . | TRBJ2-2 | TRBV2 | TGTGCCAGCAGGGCAACGAAGATGAACACCGGGGAGCTGTTTTTT | CASRATKMNTGELFF
. | few | TRBJ2-1 | TRBV30 | TGTGCCTGGCTCCATTCCTACAATGAGCAGTTCTTC | CAWLHSYNEQFF
. | . | TRBJ1-2 | TRBV30 | TGTGCCTGGAGTGCAACCAAGCCCTCGGGGGGCTACACCTTC | CAWSATKPSGGYTF
TRBD2 | many | TRBJ2-1 | TRBV4-1 | TGCGCCAGCAGACAAGCACTAGCGGGGGTGAACAATGAGCAGTTCTTC | CASRQALAGVNNEQFF
TRBD1 | few | TRBJ1-6 | TRBV19 | TGTGCCAGTGGACAGGAGACTAATTCACCCCTCCACTTT | CASGQETNSPLHF
. | many | TRBJ1-1 | TRBV6-6 | TGTGCCAGCAGCCTGGAGCGAGCTTTCTTT | CASSLERAFF
. | . | TRBJ2-7 | TRBV12-3/TRBV12-4 | TGTGCCAGCAGTCCTGAAACCTACGAGCAGTACTTC | CASSPETYEQYF
TRBD2 | many | TRBJ2-5 | TRBV4-3 | TGCGCCAGCAGCCAAGATTATCCTAGCGGGAGGGGAGAGACCCAGTACTTC | CASSQDYPSGRGETQYF
. | many | TRBJ2-4 | TRBV29-1 | TGCAGCGCTGCTGACTCCCTGGTCGCCAAAAACATTCAGTACTTC | CSAADSLVAKNIQYF
TRBD1 | . | TRBJ2-3 | TRBV5-1 | TGCGCCAGCAGCGCCTACCCGGGACAGGGCGTGCAGCAGTATTTT | CASSAYPGQGVQQYF
. | . | TRBJ2-6 | TRBV15 | TGTGCCACCAGCAGAGTTCGACAAGCTGGGGCCAACGTCCTGACTTTC | CATSRVRQAGANVLTF
TRBD1 | . | TRBJ2-7 | TRBV2 | TGTGCCAGCAGTGAAAGGGGGCTATACGAGCAGTACTTC | CASSERGLYEQYF
. | few | TRBJ1-5 | TRBV6-2/TRBV6-3 | TGTGCCAGCAGTTCGTCCTCCCCCCTAGGGCTTCTGGCCCAGCATTTT | CASSSSSPLGLLAQHF
. | few | TRBJ2-3 | TRBV18 | TGTGCCAGCTCACCCGGGGGACCCCCCACAGATACGCAGTATTTT | CASSPGGPPTDTQYF
TRBD2 | . | TRBJ2-2 | TRBV9 | TGTGCCAGCAGCGTAGATGTAGCGGGTACCGGGGAGCTGTTTTTT | CASSVDVAGTGELFF
TRBD1 | many | TRBJ2-1 | TRBV24-1 | TGTGCCACCAGTGATCGTGGACAGGGGGGGTCCAATGAGCAGTTCTTC | CATSDRGQGGSNEQFF
. | few | TRBJ2-4 | TRBV20-1 | TGCAGTGCTAGAGATCAGGGTAGCGAGACCAAAAACATTCAGTACTTC | CSARDQGSETKNIQYF
TRBD2 | . | TRBJ2-2 | TRBV3-1 | TGTGCCAGCAGCCAAGACCTAGCGGGGACCGGGGAGCTGTTTTTT | CASSQDLAGTGELFF
TRBD1 | few | TRBJ2-2 | TRBV27 | TGTGCCAGCAGCTACGCGGGCAGGGGGACCGGGGAGCTGTTTTTT | CASSYAGRGTGELFF
. | many | TRBJ2-5 | TRBV10-2 | TGCGCCAGCAGTGAGGACAGCTACCAAGAGACCCAGTACTTC | CASSEDSYQETQYF
. | many | TRBJ1-1 | TRBV12-3/TRBV12-4 | TGTGCCAGCAGACAGGGCCCTGAAGCTTTCTTT | CASRQGPEAFF
TRBD2 | many | TRBJ2-7 | TRBV20-1 | TGCAGTGCCCCGACCAAATACCTAGCGGGCGAGCAGTACTTC | CSAPTKYLAGEQYF